The 12 T cell receptor beta chains reported below all come from one sample, sequenced in a study of Graves' ophthalmopathy and Graves' hyperthyroidism. Amplifying from RNA transcripts, the study obtained TCR beta CDR3 regions. The first-round RT-PCR employed HTBI primers together with the Qiagen OneStep RT-PCR kit. A multiplex PCR was then performed as the second round. MiXCR was run by TCRdb on the multiplex PCR reads, yielding one entry per CDR3 protein. Of 500,000 to 700,000 distinct CDR3 sequences listed, about a fifth were seen once; the top ten hold about 6.6%. What was sequenced was peripheral blood. Source of these receptors: a woman in her late teens or twenties with stable Graves' hyperthyroidism. Some clones in this sample may be carry-over from other donors' samples.

This sequence joins TRBV15 and TRBJ2-2; 9 positions match TRBD2. There are 14 residues in the CDR3. The V segment lost 6 bases and the J segment 4 bases; nucleotides outside the gene matches: 3. Germline V gene lookup returns CDR1 LNHNV and CDR2 YYDKDF (reference sequence). The CDR3 here is CATRGTSSTGELFF. CDR3 bases: TGTGCCACCAGGGGGACTAGCAGCACCGGGGAGCTGTTTTTT.

This clonotype has a count of ten or more. V is TRBV6-1 and J is TRBJ1-6; D is uncertain. This CDR3 comprises 16 residues. V lost 6 bases and J 2 bases, leaving 14 bases between the germline ends. Per germline, CDR1 MNHNS and CDR2 SASEGT. CDR3 amino acids: CASSLAQVTYNSPLHF. The CDR3 coding sequence is TGTGCCAGCAGCCTCGCCCAAGTAACCTATAATTCACCCCTCCACTTT.

The gene calls are TRBV29-1 and TRBJ1-1; possibly TRBD1 for D (5 bases). CDR1 SQVTM and CDR2 ANQGSEA come from the germline V gene. This CDR3 contains 13 residues. V lost 3 bases and J 5 bases, leaving 13 bases between the germline ends. The chain's CDR3 is CSVDWGDGTEAFF. CDR3 nucleotide sequence: TGCAGCGTTGACTGGGGGGATGGTACTGAAGCTTTCTTT. Variable domain in full (rest from reference TRBV29-1 and TRBJ1-1): SAVISQKPSRDICQRGTSLTIQCQVDSQVTMMFWYRQQPGQSLTLIATANQGSEATYESGFVIDKFPISRPNLTFSTLTVSNMSPEDSSIYLCSVDWGDGTEAFFGQGTRLTVV.

This clonotype was recorded a few times. This sequence joins TRBV6-1 and TRBJ2-2, with D unclear. Trimming cost V 4 bases and J 6 bases, with 12 bases left between them. The CDR3 is 14 residues long. The germline gives CDR1 MNHNS, CDR2 SASEGT. The CDR3 nucleotides are TGTGCCAGCAGTGTTTTCAGAGACGCCGGGGAGCTGTTTTTT. Residues: CASSVFRDAGELFF.

This clonotype was seen a single time. The chain has TRBV9 and TRBJ2-2, with D possibly being TRBD2 (6 bases). Germline V gene data show CDR1 as SGDLS and CDR2 as YYNGEE. This CDR3 contains 15 residues. V was clipped by 4 bases and J by 8 bases, with 18 bases between them. In nucleotides, the CDR3 is TGTGCCAGCAGCCCAATCCCTCAGGGAGGTGGGGAGCTGTTTTTT. Protein product: CASSPIPQGGGELFF. The full variable domain, its missing parts supplied by reference TRBV9 and TRBJ2-2, is DSGVTQTPKHLITATGQRVTLRCSPRSGDLSVYWYQQSLDQGLQFLIQYYNGEERAKGNILERFSAQQFPDLHSELNLSSLELGDSALYFCASSPIPQGGGELFFGEGSRLTVL.

The sample holds many counts of this clonotype. V and J are TRBV28 and TRBJ1-2; TRBD1 might be the D (6 bases). V lost 5 bases and J lost 7, with 11 bases in between. This CDR3 comprises 12 residues. The germline gives CDR1 MDHEN, CDR2 SYDVKM. CDR3 sequence (DNA): TGTGCCAGCAGTACCACACAGGGTGGCTACACCTTC. It codes for CASSTTQGGYTF.

This clonotype has a handful of counts. The CDR3 DNA reads TGTGCCAGCAATCCAACCGGGACGGATAATGAAAAACTGTTTTTT. Protein product: CASNPTGTDNEKLFF. The rearrangement joins TRBV6-1 to TRBJ1-4, with D perhaps TRBD1 (5 bases). Per germline, CDR1 MNHNS and CDR2 SASEGT. The CDR3 runs 15 residues. Trimming took off 7 bases at V and 4 bases at J, with 16 bases between the two ends.

This clonotype was counted ten times or more. The genes are TRBV27 and TRBJ1-1; D uncertain. The germline V gene has CDR1 MNHEY and CDR2 SMNVEV (reference sequence). The CDR3 runs to 14 residues. With 1 base removed from V and 6 bases from J, the gap between germline ends came to 12 bases. The CDR3 region is CASSLWPVRSEAFF. Written as DNA, the CDR3 is TGTGCCAGCAGTTTATGGCCGGTACGGTCTGAAGCTTTCTTT.

About this clonotype itself: A single base separates this from a much larger clone, so it may be a read error. This sequence joins TRBV27 and TRBJ2-7; D is possibly TRBD1 or TRBD2 (5 bases each). This CDR3 spans 16 amino acids. Looked up from germline, CDR1 is MNHEY and CDR2 is SMNVEV (reference sequence). Written as DNA, the CDR3 is TGTGCCAGCAGTTTTCGGGGCGCGAATCTGCACTACGAGCAGTGCTTC. It codes for CASSFRGANLHYEQCF.

This chain connects TRBV11-1 to TRBJ1-2; D perhaps matches TRBD1 (6 bases). This CDR3 is built from 16 residues. Germline V lookup: CDR1 SGHAT, CDR2 FQDESV (reference sequence). V lost 6 bases, J lost 8 bases, and 25 bases lay in between. CDR3 sequence (DNA): TGTGCCAGCAGTCTCCCAACGGGGGCCCCTCGAATGGGCTACACCTTC. The encoded protein is CASSLPTGAPRMGYTF. Supplemented by reference TRBV11-1 and TRBJ1-2, the full variable domain reads EAEVAQSPRYKITEKSQAVAFWCDPISGHATLYWYRQILGQGPELLVQFQDESVVDDSQLPKDRFSAERLKGVDSTLKIQPAELGDSAMYLCASSLPTGAPRMGYTFGSGTRLTVV.

This clonotype was picked up many times. The CDR3 loop is CASGSRDYEQYF. The CDR3 DNA follows: TGTGCTAGTGGTTCCCGGGACTACGAGCAGTACTTC. The chain combines TRBV12-5 with TRBJ2-7; TRBD2 might be the D (5 bases). The length of the CDR3 is 12 residues. Germline lookup yields CDR1 LGHNT and CDR2 FRNRAP. V dropped 4 bases and J dropped 3 bases, with 7 bases sitting between them.

Only a few counts were recorded for this clonotype. The junction departs from germline at one end; a sequencing error may be responsible. The rearrangement uses TRBV5-1 and TRBJ2-7; 9 positions agree with TRBD1. CDR1 SGHRS and CDR2 YFSETQ come from the germline V gene. The CDR3 is made up of 14 amino acids. The CDR3 loop is CASNLGQGSYEQYF. The CDR3 DNA is TGCGCCAGCAACTTGGGACAGGGCTCCTACGAGCAGTACTTC. The full variable domain, rest sourced from reference TRBV5-1 and TRBJ2-7, is KAGVTQTPRYLIKTRGQQVTLSCSPISGHRSVSWYQQTPGQGLQFLFEYFSETQRNKGNFPGRFSGRQFSNSRSEMNVSTLELGDSALYLCASNLGQGSYEQYFGPGTRLTVT.